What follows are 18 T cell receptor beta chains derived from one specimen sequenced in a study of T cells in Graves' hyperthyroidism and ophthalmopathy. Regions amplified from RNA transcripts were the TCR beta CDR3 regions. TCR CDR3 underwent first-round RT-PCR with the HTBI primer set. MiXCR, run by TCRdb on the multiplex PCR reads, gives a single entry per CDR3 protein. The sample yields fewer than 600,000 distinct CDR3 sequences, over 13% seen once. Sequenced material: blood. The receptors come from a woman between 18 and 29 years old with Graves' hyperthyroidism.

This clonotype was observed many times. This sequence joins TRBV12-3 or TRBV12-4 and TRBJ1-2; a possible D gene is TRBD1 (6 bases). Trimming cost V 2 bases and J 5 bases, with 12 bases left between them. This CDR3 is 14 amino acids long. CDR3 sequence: CASSLLATGYGYTF. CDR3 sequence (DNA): TGTGCCAGCAGTTTACTGGCGACAGGATATGGCTACACCTTC.

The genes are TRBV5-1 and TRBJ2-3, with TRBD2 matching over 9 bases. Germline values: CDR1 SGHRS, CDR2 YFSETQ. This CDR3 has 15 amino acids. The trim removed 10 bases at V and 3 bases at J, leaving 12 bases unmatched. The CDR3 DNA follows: TGCGCCGGCAACACCGGGACTAGCCCAACAGATACGCAGTATTTT. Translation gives CAGNTGTSPTDTQYF.

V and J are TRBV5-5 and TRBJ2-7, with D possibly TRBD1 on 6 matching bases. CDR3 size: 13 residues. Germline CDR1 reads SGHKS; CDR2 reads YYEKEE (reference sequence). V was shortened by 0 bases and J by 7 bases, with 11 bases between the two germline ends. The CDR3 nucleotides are TGTGCCAGCAGCTTGGCACAGGGCGAAGAGCAGTACGTC. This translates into CASSLAQGEEQYV.

Here the CDR3 DNA reads TGTGCCAGCAGTTTAGGTCCCCAGATTGGGACCTATGGCTACACCTTC. Translated: CASSLGPQIGTYGYTF. The chain couples TRBV12-3 or TRBV12-4 to TRBJ1-2, with D perhaps matching TRBD1 (5 bases). V was trimmed by 1 base and J by 4 bases, leaving 16 bases between them. The length of the CDR3 is 16 residues.

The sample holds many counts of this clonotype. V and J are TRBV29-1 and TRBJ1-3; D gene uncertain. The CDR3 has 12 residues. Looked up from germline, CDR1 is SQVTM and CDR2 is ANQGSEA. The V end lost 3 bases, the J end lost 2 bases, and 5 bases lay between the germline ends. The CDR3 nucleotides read TGCAGCGTTGACGGGGCTGGAAACACCATATATTTT. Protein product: CSVDGAGNTIYF. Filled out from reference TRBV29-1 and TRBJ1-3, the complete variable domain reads SAVISQKPSRDICQRGTSLTIQCQVDSQVTMMFWYRQQPGQSLTLIATANQGSEATYESGFVIDKFPISRPNLTFSTLTVSNMSPEDSSIYLCSVDGAGNTIYFGEGSWLTVV.

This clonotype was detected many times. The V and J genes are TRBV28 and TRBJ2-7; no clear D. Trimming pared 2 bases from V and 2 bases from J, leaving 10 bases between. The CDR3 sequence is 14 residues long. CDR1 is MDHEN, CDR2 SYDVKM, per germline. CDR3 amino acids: CASSLRRSPYEQYV. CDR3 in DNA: TGTGCCAGCAGTTTAAGGCGCTCGCCCTACGAGCAGTACGTC.

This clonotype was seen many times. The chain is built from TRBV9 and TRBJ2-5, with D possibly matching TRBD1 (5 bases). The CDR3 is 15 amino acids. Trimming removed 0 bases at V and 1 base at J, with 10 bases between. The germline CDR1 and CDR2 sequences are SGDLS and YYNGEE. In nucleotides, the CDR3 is TGTGCCAGCAGCGTAGCTGGGGCCATCCAAGAGACCCAGTACTTC. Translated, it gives CASSVAGAIQETQYF. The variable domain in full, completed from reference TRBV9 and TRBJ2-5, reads DSGVTQTPKHLITATGQRVTLRCSPRSGDLSVYWYQQSLDQGLQFLIQYYNGEERAKGNILERFSAQQFPDLHSELNLSSLELGDSALYFCASSVAGAIQETQYFGPGTRLLVL.

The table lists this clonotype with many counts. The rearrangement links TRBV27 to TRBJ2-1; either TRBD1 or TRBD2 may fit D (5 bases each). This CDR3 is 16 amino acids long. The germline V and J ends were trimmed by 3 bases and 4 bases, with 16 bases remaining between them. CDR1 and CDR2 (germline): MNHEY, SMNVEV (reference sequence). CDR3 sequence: CASSFPPGAFYNEQFF. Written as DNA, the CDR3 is TGTGCCAGCAGTTTCCCCCCCGGGGCGTTTTACAATGAGCAGTTCTTC.

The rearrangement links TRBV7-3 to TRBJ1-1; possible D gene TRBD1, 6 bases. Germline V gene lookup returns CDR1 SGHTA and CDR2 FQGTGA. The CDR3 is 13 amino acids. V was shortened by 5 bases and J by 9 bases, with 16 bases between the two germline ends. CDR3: CASSPHRGGQAFF. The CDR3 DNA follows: TGTGCCAGCAGCCCCCATAGGGGGGGTCAAGCTTTCTTT.

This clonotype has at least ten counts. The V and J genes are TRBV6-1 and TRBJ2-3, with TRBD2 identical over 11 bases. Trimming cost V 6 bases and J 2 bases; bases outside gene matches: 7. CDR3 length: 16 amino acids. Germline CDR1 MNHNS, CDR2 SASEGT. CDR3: CASSSLAGGSTDTQYF. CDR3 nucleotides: TGTGCCAGCAGCTCCCTAGCGGGAGGTTCCACAGATACGCAGTATTTT.

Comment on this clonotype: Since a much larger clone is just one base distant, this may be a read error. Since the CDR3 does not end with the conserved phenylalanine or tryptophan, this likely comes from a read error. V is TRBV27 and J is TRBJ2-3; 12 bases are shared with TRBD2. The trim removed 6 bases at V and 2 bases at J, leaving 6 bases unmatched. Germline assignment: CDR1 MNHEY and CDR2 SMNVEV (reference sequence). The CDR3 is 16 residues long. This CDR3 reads CASRTSGRFLTDTQYL. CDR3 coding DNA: TGTGCCAGCAGAACTAGCGGGAGGTTTCTCACAGATACGCAGTATCTT.

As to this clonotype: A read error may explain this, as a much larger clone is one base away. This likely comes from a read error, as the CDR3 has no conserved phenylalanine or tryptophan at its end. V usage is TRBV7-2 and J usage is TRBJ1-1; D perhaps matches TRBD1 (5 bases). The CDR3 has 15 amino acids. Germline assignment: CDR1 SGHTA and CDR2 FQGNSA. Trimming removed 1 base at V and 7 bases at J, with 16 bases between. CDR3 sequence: CASSLDPGPRVEAFL. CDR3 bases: TGTGCCAGCAGCTTAGATCCAGGGCCGAGGGTTGAAGCTTTCCTT.

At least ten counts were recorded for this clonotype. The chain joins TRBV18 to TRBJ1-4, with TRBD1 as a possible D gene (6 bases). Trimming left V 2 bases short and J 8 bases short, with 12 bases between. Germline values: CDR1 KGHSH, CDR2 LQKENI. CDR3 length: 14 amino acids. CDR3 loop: CASSPDRRLEKLFF. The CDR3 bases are TGTGCCAGCTCACCAGACAGGCGTCTGGAAAAACTGTTTTTT.

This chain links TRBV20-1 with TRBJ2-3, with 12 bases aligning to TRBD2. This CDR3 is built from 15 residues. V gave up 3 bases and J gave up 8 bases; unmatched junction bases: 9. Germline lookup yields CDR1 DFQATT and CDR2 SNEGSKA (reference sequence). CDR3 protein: CSASRLAGAVGTQYF. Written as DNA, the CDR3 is TGCAGTGCTAGTCGACTAGCGGGAGCGGTCGGTACGCAGTATTTT.

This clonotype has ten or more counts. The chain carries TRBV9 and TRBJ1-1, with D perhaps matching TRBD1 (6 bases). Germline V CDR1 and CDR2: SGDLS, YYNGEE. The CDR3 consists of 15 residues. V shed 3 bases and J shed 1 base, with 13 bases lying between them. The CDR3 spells CASSGPTGKNTEAFF. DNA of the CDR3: TGTGCCAGCAGCGGCCCGACAGGCAAGAACACTGAAGCTTTCTTT.

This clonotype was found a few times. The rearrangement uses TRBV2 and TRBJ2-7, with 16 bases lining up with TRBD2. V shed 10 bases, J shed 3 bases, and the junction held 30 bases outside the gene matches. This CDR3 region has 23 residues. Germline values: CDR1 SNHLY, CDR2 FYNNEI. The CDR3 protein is CATLRPCYKDGTSGRAWHYEQYF. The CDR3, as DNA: TGTGCCACCCTAAGGCCCTGCTACAAAGACGGGACTAGCGGGAGGGCCTGGCACTACGAGCAGTACTTC.

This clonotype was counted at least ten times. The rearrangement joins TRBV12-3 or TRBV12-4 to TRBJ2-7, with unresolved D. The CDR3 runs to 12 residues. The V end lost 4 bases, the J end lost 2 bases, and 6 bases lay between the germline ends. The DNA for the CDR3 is TGTGCCAGCAGTTCGATAGCCTACGAGCAGTACTTC. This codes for CASSSIAYEQYF.

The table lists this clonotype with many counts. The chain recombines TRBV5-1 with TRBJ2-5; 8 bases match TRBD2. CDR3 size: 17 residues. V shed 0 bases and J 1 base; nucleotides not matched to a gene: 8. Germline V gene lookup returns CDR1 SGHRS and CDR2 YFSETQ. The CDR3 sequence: CASSLGTSGRSQETQYF. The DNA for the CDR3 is TGCGCCAGCAGCTTGGGTACTAGCGGAAGGTCCCAAGAGACCCAGTACTTC.